Each of the 14 T cell receptor beta chains below was sequenced from the same sample in a study of blood T cells in healthy people across ages (dated by TCRdb to the mid-2010s). Library construction relied on 5' RACE. TCRdb names Illumina HiSeq 2500 as the instrument used. A second about 7 to 12 cycle PCR used a sample-barcoded 5' primer and a J-beta primer mix. TCRdb applied fastp at Q25 and MiXCR to the public reads, then kept only in-frame beta chains. Every entry covers one CDR3 protein and lists the most common genes and DNA from its rows. The table for this sample lists hundreds of thousands of distinct CDR3 sequences; 49% of them were counted only once. Together, the top ten hold roughly 30% of the sample. The sample was blood. These receptors came from a woman between 55 and 75 years old in good health.

V gene TRBV20-1 combines with J gene TRBJ1-2; perhaps TRBD1 as D (5 bases). Germline lookup yields CDR1 DFQATT and CDR2 SNEGSKA (reference sequence). The CDR3 runs 13 residues. V was trimmed by 0 bases and J by 8 bases, leaving 13 bases between them. The CDR3 sequence: CSARDWGGDGYTF. The CDR3 bases are TGCAGTGCTAGAGATTGGGGAGGGGACGGCTACACCTTC.

This rearrangement joins TRBV7-2 to TRBJ1-2; 10 bases match TRBD1. The germline CDR1 and CDR2 sequences are SGHTA and FQGNSA. Trimming at V came to 7 bases and at J to 8 bases, leaving 16 bases not matched to a gene. The CDR3 extends over 16 amino acids. For the CDR3, the DNA is TGTGCCAGCACCCATGAAAGACCGGGACAGGGGACCGGCTACACCTTC. Protein: CASTHERPGQGTGYTF.

J is TRBJ2-4 and V is TRBV20-1, with D perhaps matching TRBD1 or TRBD2 (5 bases each). The germline V gene encodes CDR1 DFQATT and CDR2 SNEGSKA (reference sequence). V was trimmed by 3 bases and J by 14 bases, leaving 14 bases between them. The CDR3 has 11 amino acids. Here the CDR3 DNA reads TGCAGTGCTAGGGATACGGGACCCGAGTACTTC. Amino acid sequence: CSARDTGPEYF.

The chain combines TRBV27 with TRBJ2-1, with TRBD2 matching over 9 bases. Trimming removed 4 bases from V and 1 base from J; junction bases left unmatched: 11. CDR3 length: 18 amino acids. Germline CDR1 reads MNHEY; CDR2 reads SMNVEV (reference sequence). CDR3 bases: TGTGCCAGCAGTTCCGCCTCGGAGCGGGAGGATTCCTACAATGAGCAGTTCTTC. This translates into CASSSASEREDSYNEQFF.

In this sample, this clonotype turned up a few times. The rearrangement links TRBV20-1 to TRBJ1-5; no definite D call. CDR1 and CDR2 (germline): DFQATT, SNEGSKA (reference sequence). There are 13 residues in the CDR3. Trimming took off 3 bases at V and 8 bases at J, with 14 bases between the two ends. Here the CDR3 DNA reads TGCAGTGCTAGCGTGGCAGAGATGAAGCCCCAGCATTTT. Amino acids: CSASVAEMKPQHF.

Many counts were recorded for this clonotype. The chain links TRBV7-3 to TRBJ2-6; no clear D gene. The V and J ends lost 4 bases and 4 bases respectively, with 5 bases between them. This CDR3 region has 13 residues. From germline, CDR1 is SGHTA and CDR2 FQGTGA. The CDR3, as DNA: TGTGCCAGCAGCTCTACCGGGGCCAACGTCCTGACTTTC. Translation gives CASSSTGANVLTF.

This clonotype was found once. CDR3 nucleotides: TGTGCCAGCAGGTACGCCGGATCCACAGATACGCAGTATTTT. It encodes CASRYAGSTDTQYF. The V gene is TRBV12-3 or TRBV12-4, the J gene TRBJ2-3; D remains unclear. The CDR3 sequence is 14 residues long. The V end lost 6 bases, the J end lost 2 bases, and 12 bases lay between the germline ends.

This clonotype came up a few times. The chain combines TRBV20-1 with TRBJ2-1; 11 bases agree with TRBD2. Losses at the gene ends were 1 base for V and 7 bases for J; bases not matched to a gene: 12. The CDR3 totals 17 residues. Germline V gene sequence: CDR1 DFQATT, CDR2 SNEGSKA (reference sequence). The CDR3 region has the DNA TGCAGTGCTAGAGGGCTAGCGGGAGGACAATTACTTAATGAGCAGTTCTTC. Protein sequence: CSARGLAGGQLLNEQFF.

The J gene is TRBJ1-4, the V gene TRBV7-9; D is perhaps TRBD1 (5 bases). Germline assignment: CDR1 SEHNR and CDR2 FQNEAQ (reference sequence). The CDR3 has 12 amino acids. V gave up 3 bases and J gave up 12 bases, with 11 bases separating them. This CDR3 reads CASSFTGTELFF. DNA for the CDR3: TGTGCCAGCAGCTTTACCGGGACCGAACTGTTTTTT. The variable domain in full, completed from reference TRBV7-9 and TRBJ1-4, reads DTGVSQNPRHKITKRGQNVTFRCDPISEHNRLYWYRQTLGQGPEFLTYFQNEAQLEKSRLLSDRFSAERPKGSFSTLEIQRTEQGDSAMYLCASSFTGTELFFGSGTQLSVL.

This sequence joins TRBV18 and TRBJ1-5, with D uncertain. V lost 6 bases and J 0 bases, leaving 6 bases between the germline ends. Germline CDR1 KGHSH, CDR2 LQKENI. The CDR3 sequence is 13 residues long. CDR3 sequence (DNA): TGTGCCAGCTCGGGGAATAGCAATCAGCCCCAGCATTTT. It yields the protein CASSGNSNQPQHF.

DNA of the CDR3: TGCGCCAGCAGCTCCCGGGACAGGGATGGCTATGGCTACACCTTC. This sequence encodes CASSSRDRDGYGYTF. The chain combines TRBV5-1 with TRBJ1-2; the match to TRBD1 covers 9 bases. The CDR3 contains 15 residues. Per the germline V gene, CDR1 is SGHRS and CDR2 is YFSETQ. Unmatched junction bases numbered 7, after V lost 3 bases and J lost 4 bases. The variable domain in full, with the rest retrieved from reference TRBV5-1 and TRBJ1-2, is KAGVTQTPRYLIKTRGQQVTLSCSPISGHRSVSWYQQTPGQGLQFLFEYFSETQRNKGNFPGRFSGRQFSNSRSEMNVSTLELGDSALYLCASSSRDRDGYGYTFGSGTRLTVV.

Here the CDR3 reads CASKAGGPDNEQFF. The CDR3 DNA follows: TGTGCCAGCAAAGCGGGAGGGCCAGACAATGAGCAGTTCTTC. The chain links TRBV28 to TRBJ2-1; TRBD2 agrees at 10 bases. CDR1 is MDHEN and CDR2 is SYDVKM in the germline V gene. The CDR3 covers 14 residues. V lost 7 bases and J lost 5; bases outside the gene matches: 5.

The chain employs TRBV2 and TRBJ1-2; D not certain. The V end was cut by 3 bases, the J end by 13 bases, with 15 bases between. The CDR3 consists of 12 residues. CDR1 is SNHLY, CDR2 FYNNEI, per germline. CDR3 DNA: TGTGCCAGCAGTGAGTTTTTTGCAACCGCCACCTTC. Amino acid sequence: CASSEFFATATF. The full variable domain, rest sourced from reference TRBV2 and TRBJ1-2, is EPEVTQTPSHQVTQMGQEVILRCVPISNHLYFYWYRQILGQKVEFLVSFYNNEISEKSEIFDDQFSVERPDGSNFTLKIRSTKLEDSAMYFCASSEFFATATFGSGTRLTVV.

Only a few counts were recorded for this clonotype. This sequence joins TRBV6-2 or TRBV6-3 and TRBJ2-5, with 8 bases fitting TRBD2. There are 15 residues in the CDR3. J lost 11 bases, V lost 6 bases, and 17 bases had no gene match. Germline V lookup: CDR1 MNHEY, CDR2 SVGEGT. Here the CDR3 DNA reads TGTGCCAGCAGGGACCCACCAGCGGGAGTGGGGGAGCAGTACTTC. It translates to CASRDPPAGVGEQYF.